The rows below give T cell receptor beta chains drawn from one sample of a study of T cell responses to AZD1222 COVID-19 vaccine. The method was immunoSEQ multiplex PCR; TCRdb's version includes in-frame clones alone and lacks a portion of them. The data hold some 74,000 clones, with 70% to 90% observed a single time. The source material was peripheral blood, sampled 28 days after the second AZD1222 dose. The receptors were sampled from an adult who received the AZD1222 COVID-19 vaccine. CDR3s include the opening cysteine and the closing phenylalanine or tryptophan. A D gene is named only where the DNA matches it firmly. Part of the rows lack a size; the others show once, few, many or a class for expanded clones.

D gene: TRBD2; J gene: TRBJ2-7; clone size: -; V gene: TRBV13; CDR3 length: 14; CDR3 protein: CASSLSGTSYEQYF; CDR3 DNA: TGTGCCAGCAGCCTTAGCGGGACCTCCTACGAGCAGTACTTC
D gene: -; J gene: TRBJ2-3; clone size: -; V gene: TRBV24-1; CDR3 length: 15; CDR3 protein: CATSDAGQITDTQYF; CDR3 DNA: TGTGCCACCAGTGACGCCGGACAGATAACAGATACGCAGTATTTT
D gene: -; J gene: TRBJ1-1; clone size: -; V gene: TRBV6-6; CDR3 length: 13; CDR3 protein: CASRAPGNTEAFF; CDR3 DNA: TGTGCCAGCAGGGCCCCGGGCAACACTGAAGCTTTCTTT
D gene: -; J gene: TRBJ1-1; clone size: -; V gene: TRBV7-2; CDR3 length: 15; CDR3 protein: CASSLAVSVSTEAFF; CDR3 DNA: TGTGCCAGCAGCTTAGCTGTTTCGGTTAGCACTGAAGCTTTCTTT
D gene: -; J gene: TRBJ1-5; clone size: once; V gene: TRBV12-3/TRBV12-4; CDR3 length: 13; CDR3 protein: CASSLHSDQPQHF; CDR3 DNA: TGTGCCAGCAGTTTACACAGCGATCAGCCCCAGCATTTT
D gene: TRBD2; J gene: TRBJ2-7; clone size: -; V gene: TRBV6-1; CDR3 length: 14; CDR3 protein: CASSERTRDYEQYF; CDR3 DNA: TGTGCCAGCAGTGAACGGACTAGGGACTACGAGCAGTACTTC
D gene: TRBD1; J gene: TRBJ1-2; clone size: -; V gene: TRBV27; CDR3 length: 14; CDR3 protein: CASSLGQGLYGYTF; CDR3 DNA: TGTGCCAGCAGTCTAGGACAGGGGCTCTATGGCTACACCTTC
D gene: -; J gene: TRBJ2-7; clone size: -; V gene: TRBV7-8; CDR3 length: 11; CDR3 protein: CASRGGGEQYF; CDR3 DNA: TGTGCCAGCAGGGGAGGGGGCGAGCAGTACTTC
D gene: -; J gene: TRBJ2-5; clone size: -; V gene: TRBV21-1; CDR3 length: 17; CDR3 protein: CASTTGTSGSRLETQYF; CDR3 DNA: TGTGCCAGCACCACTGGGACTAGCGGGAGTCGGTTGGAGACCCAGTACTTC
D gene: -; J gene: TRBJ1-1; clone size: -; V gene: TRBV18; CDR3 length: 13; CDR3 protein: CASSPGSDTEAFF; CDR3 DNA: TGTGCCAGCTCACCGGGTTCCGACACTGAAGCTTTCTTT
D gene: -; J gene: TRBJ2-5; clone size: -; V gene: TRBV7-7; CDR3 length: 15; CDR3 protein: CASSLGGSNQETQYF; CDR3 DNA: TGTGCTAGCAGCTTAGGGGGTTCGAATCAAGAGACCCAGTACTTC
D gene: -; J gene: TRBJ2-3; clone size: -; V gene: TRBV4-3; CDR3 length: 13; CDR3 protein: CASSQVRGDTQYF; CDR3 DNA: TGCGCCAGCAGCCAAGTGAGGGGGGATACGCAGTATTTT
D gene: -; J gene: TRBJ1-5; clone size: -; V gene: TRBV7-2; CDR3 length: 15; CDR3 protein: CASSQDSARIQPQHF; CDR3 DNA: TGTGCCAGCAGCCAGGACAGCGCCCGCATACAGCCCCAGCATTTT
D gene: -; J gene: TRBJ2-5; clone size: -; V gene: TRBV5-1; CDR3 length: 16; CDR3 protein: CASSLSGLRESETQYF; CDR3 DNA: TGCGCCAGCAGCTTGTCGGGACTCAGGGAATCGGAGACCCAGTACTTC
D gene: -; J gene: TRBJ1-1; clone size: -; V gene: TRBV7-9; CDR3 length: 16; CDR3 protein: CASSFAQTRMNTEAFF; CDR3 DNA: TGTGCCAGCAGCTTTGCCCAAACGAGAATGAACACTGAAGCTTTCTTT
D gene: TRBD2; J gene: TRBJ2-1; clone size: few; V gene: TRBV10-3; CDR3 length: 14; CDR3 protein: CAIASTSGYNEQFF; CDR3 DNA: TGTGCCATCGCCTCGACTAGCGGCTACAATGAGCAGTTCTTC
D gene: TRBD2; J gene: TRBJ2-3; clone size: -; V gene: TRBV3-1/TRBV3-2; CDR3 length: 16; CDR3 protein: CASSPTGGSRTDTQYF; CDR3 DNA: TGTGCCAGCAGCCCCACTGGCGGGAGTAGAACAGATACGCAGTATTTT
D gene: TRBD2; J gene: TRBJ2-3; clone size: once; V gene: TRBV6-1; CDR3 length: 16; CDR3 protein: CASSEEREISTDTQYF; CDR3 DNA: TGTGCCAGCAGTGAGGAGCGGGAGATTAGCACAGATACGCAGTATTTT
D gene: -; J gene: TRBJ1-6; clone size: -; V gene: TRBV2; CDR3 length: 15; CDR3 protein: CASSEMWGGNSPLHF; CDR3 DNA: TGTGCCAGCAGTGAAATGTGGGGGGGCAATTCACCCCTCCACTTT
D gene: -; J gene: TRBJ1-1; clone size: -; V gene: TRBV25-1; CDR3 length: 12; CDR3 protein: CASSDPRRSAFF; CDR3 DNA: TGTGCCAGCAGTGATCCGAGGAGGTCTGCTTTCTTT
D gene: -; J gene: TRBJ1-4; clone size: once; V gene: TRBV12-3/TRBV12-4; CDR3 length: 12; CDR3 protein: CASSFSGEKLFF; CDR3 DNA: TGTGCCAGCAGTTTTTCAGGGGAAAAACTGTTTTTT
D gene: TRBD1; J gene: TRBJ1-2; clone size: once; V gene: TRBV30; CDR3 length: 13; CDR3 protein: CAWSIGQGYGYTF; CDR3 DNA: TGTGCCTGGAGTATTGGACAGGGCTATGGCTACACCTTC
D gene: -; J gene: TRBJ2-7; clone size: once; V gene: TRBV5-6; CDR3 length: 12; CDR3 protein: CASSLTGYEQYF; CDR3 DNA: TGTGCCAGCAGCCTGACTGGGTACGAGCAGTACTTC
D gene: -; J gene: TRBJ1-3; clone size: -; V gene: TRBV30; CDR3 length: 12; CDR3 protein: CAWKKVGNTIYF; CDR3 DNA: TGTGCCTGGAAAAAGGTTGGAAACACCATATATTTT
D gene: TRBD1; J gene: TRBJ1-6; clone size: -; V gene: TRBV15; CDR3 length: 16; CDR3 protein: CATSRDPQGANSPLHF; CDR3 DNA: TGTGCCACCAGCAGAGACCCACAGGGGGCCAATTCACCCCTCCACTTT
D gene: -; J gene: TRBJ1-3; clone size: once; V gene: TRBV10-3; CDR3 length: 15; CDR3 protein: CAIASDSTPGNTIYF; CDR3 DNA: TGTGCCATCGCATCGGACAGCACCCCTGGAAACACCATATATTTT
D gene: -; J gene: TRBJ2-7; clone size: once; V gene: TRBV6-5; CDR3 length: 13; CDR3 protein: CASTAGPTYEQYF; CDR3 DNA: TGTGCCAGCACGGCAGGGCCGACCTACGAGCAGTACTTC
D gene: TRBD1; J gene: TRBJ1-1; clone size: -; V gene: TRBV5-1; CDR3 length: 16; CDR3 protein: CASSFDGQGKNTEAFF; CDR3 DNA: TGCGCCAGCAGCTTCGACGGACAGGGAAAAAACACTGAAGCTTTCTTT
D gene: -; J gene: TRBJ2-1; clone size: -; V gene: TRBV27; CDR3 length: 14; CDR3 protein: CASAKWDSNNEQFF; CDR3 DNA: TGTGCCAGCGCGAAGTGGGACTCAAACAATGAGCAGTTCTTC
D gene: TRBD1; J gene: TRBJ2-7; clone size: -; V gene: TRBV30; CDR3 length: 14; CDR3 protein: CAWRGTAKGYEQYF; CDR3 DNA: TGTGCCTGGAGAGGGACAGCAAAGGGCTACGAGCAGTACTTC
D gene: -; J gene: TRBJ2-7; clone size: -; V gene: TRBV18; CDR3 length: 16; CDR3 protein: CASSAQTGTGTYEQYF; CDR3 DNA: TGTGCCAGCTCAGCACAAACCGGGACTGGTACCTACGAGCAGTACTTC
D gene: TRBD1; J gene: TRBJ1-6; clone size: -; V gene: TRBV6-5; CDR3 length: 16; CDR3 protein: CASSYEGTGYNSPLHF; CDR3 DNA: TGTGCCAGCAGTTACGAAGGGACAGGATATAATTCACCCCTCCACTTT